One and the same sample provided the 10 T cell receptor beta chains below, sequenced in a study of blood T cell repertoires in COVID-19. Data came from immunoSEQ multiplex PCR; TCRdb stores just in-frame clones and leaves some out. The sample comprises tens of thousands of clones, roughly 90% of which are singletons, and around 12% rests with the top ten. The sample was peripheral blood. These receptors originate from a man aged 70-80 years with active or convalescent COVID-19.

The chain links TRBV2 to TRBJ1-2, with D hard to call. The CDR3 contains 13 residues. The ends were cut back, 6 bases at V and 8 bases at J, with 16 bases in the middle. Germline loops: CDR1 SNHLY, CDR2 FYNNEI. The CDR3 sequence is CASRDGILLGYTF. The CDR3 DNA reads TGTGCCAGCAGGGACGGGATTTTGTTAGGCTACACCTTC.

The chain carries TRBV4-3 and TRBJ2-5, with a weak D call TRBD2 (6 bases). Trimming pared 1 base from V and 5 bases from J, leaving 14 bases between. Germline CDR1 LGHNA, CDR2 YSLEER. The CDR3 length is 15 residues. CDR3 in DNA: TGCGCCAGCAGCCAAGGAGGAGGGGTATATGAGACCCAGTACTTC. Translated, it gives CASSQGGGVYETQYF.

V gene TRBV9 combines with J gene TRBJ1-2; D possibly corresponds to TRBD1 (6 bases). The CDR3 has 15 residues. Trimming took 0 bases from V and 0 from J, leaving 9 bases between them. Germline assignment: CDR1 SGDLS and CDR2 YYNGEE. The CDR3 is CASSVGGGANYGYTF. For the CDR3, the DNA is TGTGCCAGCAGCGTAGGAGGGGGGGCTAACTATGGCTACACCTTC.

The J gene is TRBJ2-1, the V gene TRBV9, with 11 positions matching TRBD2. CDR3 size: 17 residues. Germline lookup yields CDR1 SGDLS and CDR2 YYNGEE. The V gene end was trimmed by 0 bases and the J gene end by 4 bases; junction bases not matched to a gene: 6. CDR3 in DNA: TGTGCCAGCAGCGTAGAACCCCTAGCGGGGGGTTACAATGAGCAGTTCTTC. It codes for CASSVEPLAGGYNEQFF.

CDR3 amino acids: CASSLVPRGGYTF. In DNA form, the CDR3 reads TGTGCCAGCAGCTTAGTACCAAGGGGTGGCTACACCTTC. The V and J genes are TRBV11-2 and TRBJ1-2; TRBD1 is a possible D gene (5 bases). There are 13 residues in the CDR3. Trimming stripped 1 base from V and 7 bases from J, with 10 bases between. Germline values: CDR1 SGHAT, CDR2 FQNNGV. The full variable domain, its missing parts supplied by reference TRBV11-2 and TRBJ1-2, is EAGVAQSPRYKIIEKRQSVAFWCNPISGHATLYWYQQILGQGPKLLIQFQNNGVVDDSQLPKDRFSAERLKGVDSTLKIQPAKLEDSAVYLCASSLVPRGGYTFGSGTRLTVV.

The chain joins TRBV7-8 to TRBJ2-7; 7 positions match TRBD2. Germline V lookup: CDR1 SGHVS, CDR2 FQNEAQ. V dropped 3 bases and J dropped 6; count of bases not matched to a gene: 8. CDR3 length equals 14 residues. CDR3 loop: CASSLGLGGGEQYF. The CDR3 DNA reads TGTGCCAGCAGCTTGGGACTGGGCGGGGGCGAGCAGTACTTC.

CDR3 DNA sequence: TGTGCCAGCAGACCGAAGGTCGCAGGGCCTCACTCCTACGAGCAGTACTTC. Protein sequence: CASRPKVAGPHSYEQYF. This chain links TRBV7-9 with TRBJ2-7; D may be TRBD1 (5 bases). The CDR3 runs 17 residues. Looked up from germline, CDR1 is SEHNR and CDR2 is FQNEAQ (reference sequence). The germline V and J ends were trimmed by 6 bases and 0 bases, with 21 bases remaining between them.

The rearrangement uses TRBV5-6 and TRBJ2-5; perhaps TRBD2 as D (6 bases). Germline CDR1 and CDR2: SGHDT and YYEEEE. The germline V and J ends were trimmed by 1 base and 2 bases, with 9 bases remaining between them. CDR3 length equals 14 residues. The CDR3 bases are TGTGCCAGCAGCTTGAATGCGGGGCAAGAGACCCAGTACTTC. Residues: CASSLNAGQETQYF. The whole variable domain, remainder taken from reference TRBV5-6 and TRBJ2-5, is DAGVTQSPTHLIKTRGQQVTLRCSPKSGHDTVSWYQQALGQGPQFIFQYYEEEERQRGNFPDRFSGHQFPNYSSELNVNALLLGDSALYLCASSLNAGQETQYFGPGTRLLVL.

V gene TRBV18 combines with J gene TRBJ2-7; 7 bases line up with TRBD2. CDR3 length: 14 residues. Germline V gene lookup returns CDR1 KGHSH and CDR2 LQKENI. With 3 bases clipped from V and 4 bases from J, the junction kept 6 bases outside the gene matches. CDR3 loop: CASSPVGGGYEQYF. The CDR3 bases are TGTGCCAGCTCACCCGTAGGCGGGGGATACGAGCAGTACTTC.

This rearrangement joins TRBV7-9 to TRBJ2-2; maybe TRBD2 (5 bases). CDR1 and CDR2 (germline): SEHNR, FQNEAQ (reference sequence). V dropped 8 bases and J dropped 1 base, with 11 bases sitting between them. The CDR3 consists of 14 residues. CDR3 residues: CASRYGENTGELFF. In DNA, the CDR3 is TGTGCCAGCCGTTACGGGGAGAACACCGGGGAGCTGTTTTTT.